The 2 T cell receptor beta chains presented below share a single source sample, sequenced in a study of blood T cells in healthy people across ages. The second PCR ran about 6 to 11 cycles with a sample-barcoded 5' primer and J-beta primers. TCRdb called the 5' RACE reads again in MiXCR, with one record for every CDR3 protein. The sample lists 900,000 to 950,000 distinct CDR3 sequences; 29% were seen once. These data were likewise used in another study, on T cells of mothers and their children.

Sequencing input: blood. These receptor sequences come from a woman between 40 and 50 years old in good health.

The gene calls are TRBV27 and TRBJ2-3; TRBD2 aligns across 16 bases. Looked up from germline, CDR1 is MNHEY and CDR2 is SMNVEV (reference sequence). CDR3 size: 16 residues. J gave up 8 bases and V 6 bases, and 8 bases lay outside the gene matches. The DNA for the CDR3 is TGTGCCAGCAGCCCGATCGGGACTAGCGGGGGGGGTACGCAGTATTTT. This codes for CASSPIGTSGGGTQYF.

This clonotype appeared a few times. The V gene is TRBV27, the J gene TRBJ1-2, with 7 bases matching TRBD1. The CDR3 is 15 amino acids. V shed 4 bases, J shed 10 bases, and the junction held 15 bases outside the gene matches. CDR1 and CDR2 from the germline V gene are MNHEY and SMNVEV (reference sequence). CDR3 nucleotides: TGTGCCAGCAGTTACGGGGGACAGCGGACAATGGACTACACCTTC. Amino acids: CASSYGGQRTMDYTF.